This T cell receptor (beta chain) was sequenced for a study of response to subunit inactivated influenza vaccine. TCRdb re-called the RT-PCR reads through MiXCR, storing one row per CDR3 protein. The data hold some 300,000 distinct CDR3 sequences, with approximately 21% observed a single time. Trimming cost V 1 base and J 5 bases, with 5 bases left between them. The germline V gene encodes CDR1 SQVTM and CDR2 ANQGSEA. The CDR3 is 11 amino acids. This sequence joins TRBV29-1 and TRBJ2-5, with D unresolved. The specimen was PBMCs from blood, collected approximately 22 months after vaccination. The receptor's source is a man aged 45 to 75 who received an inactivated influenza vaccine. CDR3 DNA sequence: TGCAGCGTTGAAGTTTATGAGACCCAGTACTTC. Protein: CSVEVYETQYF.